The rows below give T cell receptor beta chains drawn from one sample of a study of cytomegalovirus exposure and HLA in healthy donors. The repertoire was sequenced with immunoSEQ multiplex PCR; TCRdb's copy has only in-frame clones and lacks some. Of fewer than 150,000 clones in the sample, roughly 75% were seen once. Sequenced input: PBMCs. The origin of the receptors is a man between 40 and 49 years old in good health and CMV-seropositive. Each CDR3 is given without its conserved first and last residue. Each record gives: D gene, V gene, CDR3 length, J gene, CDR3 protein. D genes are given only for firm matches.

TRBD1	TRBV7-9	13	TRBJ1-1	ASSPGDRRNTEAF
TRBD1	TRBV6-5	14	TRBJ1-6	ASSYRAGTGDSPLH
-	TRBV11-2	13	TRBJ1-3	ASSLSASSGNTIY
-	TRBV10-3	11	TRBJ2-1	AISEGGADEQF
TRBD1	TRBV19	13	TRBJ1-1	ASSTQGAVGTEAF
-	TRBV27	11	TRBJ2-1	ASQGRTYNEQF
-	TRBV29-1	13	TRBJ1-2	SVEDWQGRNYGYT
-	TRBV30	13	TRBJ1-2	AWLWGKLNEGGYT
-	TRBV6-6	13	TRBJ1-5	ASSYVAAGDQPQH
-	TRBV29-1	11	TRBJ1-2	SDVWPTEGGYT
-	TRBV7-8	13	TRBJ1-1	ASSLGAPWNTEAF
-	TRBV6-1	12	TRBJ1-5	ASSELGGSQPQH
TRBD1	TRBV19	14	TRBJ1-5	ASARDSAHSNQPQH
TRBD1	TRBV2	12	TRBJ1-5	ASRGQDSNQPQH
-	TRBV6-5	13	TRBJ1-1	ASSYSRWVMTEAF
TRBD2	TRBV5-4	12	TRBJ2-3	ASSLGLAGDTQY
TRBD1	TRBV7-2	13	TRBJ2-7	ASSSGGLSSYEQY
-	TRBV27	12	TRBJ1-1	ASSLQGLNTEAF
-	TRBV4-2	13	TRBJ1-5	ASSQDPLSNQPQH
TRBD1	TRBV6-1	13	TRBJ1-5	ASSARRQGGQPQH
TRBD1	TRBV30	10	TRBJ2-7	AWSVRQGERY
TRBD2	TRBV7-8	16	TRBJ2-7	ASSLAGESGGGYYEQY
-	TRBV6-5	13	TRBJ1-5	ASSLSQGSNQPQH
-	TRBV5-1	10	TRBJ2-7	ASSSDSYEQY
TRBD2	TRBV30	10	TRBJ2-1	AWGATSGNKF
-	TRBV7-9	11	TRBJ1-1	ASSLAGPTEAF
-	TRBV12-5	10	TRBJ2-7	ASGMDNHEQY
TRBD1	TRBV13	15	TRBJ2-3	ASSLTWTGRRTDTQY
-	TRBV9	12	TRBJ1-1	ASSVVGADTEAF
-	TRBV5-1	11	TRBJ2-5	ASSLDPGETQY
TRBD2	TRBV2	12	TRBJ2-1	ARGTSGLYNEQF
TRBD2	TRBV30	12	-	AWMKGLAANEQY
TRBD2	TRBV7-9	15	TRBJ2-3	ASSLGLAGASTDTQY
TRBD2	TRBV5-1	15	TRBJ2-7	ASSLEWTVAGAYEQY
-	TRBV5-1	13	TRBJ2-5	ASSLALQGQETQY